This TCR beta chain was sequenced in a study of CD8+CD57+ T cells in acquired aplastic anemia. At the level of the study: The study obtained an average of around 3.4 ug of DNA from sorted CD4+ and CD8+ cells. For CD4+ cells, healthy donors had an average of roughly 11 million reads.

The study profiled TCR beta VDJ and CDR3 using genomic DNA as template. A single record per CDR3 protein comes from TCRdb applying MiXCR to the reads. The sample lists about 110,000 distinct CDR3 sequences, 51% occurring once. The germline V gene has CDR1 SGDLS and CDR2 YYNGEE. The CDR3 totals 15 residues. V lost 4 bases and J lost 6; bases outside the gene matches: 7. The receptor's source is a human donor in good health, serving as a control. The sequencing sample was made of sorted CD4+, CD8+, or CD8+CD57+ T cells (not recorded which) from PBMCs. This sequence joins TRBV9 and TRBJ1-6, with 7 bases lining up with TRBD1. CDR3 DNA sequence: TGTGCCAGCAGCCCTGGCGGGACAGCTAATTCACCCCTCCACTTT. Translated, it gives CASSPGGTANSPLHF.